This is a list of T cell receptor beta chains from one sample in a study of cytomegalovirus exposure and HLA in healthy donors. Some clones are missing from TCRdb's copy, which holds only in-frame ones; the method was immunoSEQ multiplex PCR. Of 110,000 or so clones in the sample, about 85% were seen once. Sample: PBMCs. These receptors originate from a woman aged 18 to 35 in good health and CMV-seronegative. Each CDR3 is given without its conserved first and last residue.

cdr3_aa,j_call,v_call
ASSFFGTGADTQY,TRBJ2-3,TRBV7-3
ASSSDTGGYQPQH,TRBJ1-5,TRBV18
ASSFREAEAF,TRBJ1-1,TRBV13
ASSLGRGAMETQY,TRBJ2-5,TRBV6-5
AWGMPGGLETQY,TRBJ2-5,TRBV30
ASSSYRNTEAF,TRBJ1-1,TRBV27
ASSQVGRQVLTNEKLF,TRBJ1-4,TRBV4-1
ASREGTGAGQPQH,TRBJ1-5,TRBV19
ASSESRQRISYEQY,TRBJ2-7,TRBV6-1
AWSRVPPGQGGNEKLF,TRBJ1-4,TRBV30
ASSDLPGLPEY,TRBJ2-7,TRBV25-1
ASSLGTGSTQPQH,TRBJ1-5,TRBV11-2
ASSPLGDYEQY,TRBJ2-7,TRBV14
ASSTGQANRETQY,TRBJ2-5,TRBV7-9
ASSPMAGNTEAF,TRBJ1-1,TRBV28
ASSQGGTGTNEKLF,TRBJ1-4,TRBV4-1
SVEEGGIIGF,TRBJ2-1,TRBV29-1
GGQGASGYGYT,TRBJ1-2,TRBV2
ASSLDLGARDEKLF,TRBJ1-4,TRBV11-2
TSSQADSQETQY,TRBJ2-5,TRBV1
ASSNTGQGFDEQY,TRBJ2-7,TRBV13
ASSSWTSPETQY,TRBJ2-5,TRBV5-4